This T cell receptor beta chain was recovered during a study of regulatory T cells in long-lasting Graves disease. Time point given: persistent/refractory GD, antithyroid drugs over 5 years with positive TRAb. RNA from PBMCs was the source of the TCR library. Many counts were recorded for this clonotype. What it binds is not known. With iRepertoire HTBI primers and Arm-PCR of CDR3 regions, TCR beta libraries were built. TCRdb re-derived calls from the multiplex PCR reads in MiXCR, one entry per CDR3 protein. The sample carries 400,000 to 500,000 distinct CDR3 sequences, about 20% recorded once. The germline V and J ends were trimmed by 8 bases and 7 bases, with 15 bases remaining between them. The CDR3 has 14 residues. Germline assignment: CDR1 MNHNS and CDR2 SASEGT. Overall study findings and caveats: For persistent Graves' patients, TCR diversity was lower than for newly diagnosed ones.

This sequence originates from a female donor with Graves disease. Sequences were derived from peripheral blood mononuclear cells (PBMCs), sampled when the disease was refractory, from a patient treated with antithyroid drugs. This chain joins TRBV6-1 and TRBJ1-6; D is unclear. This CDR3 reads CASASVDLNSPLHF. The DNA of the CDR3 is TGTGCCAGCGCCTCGGTCGACCTCAATTCACCCCTCCACTTT.